The 32 T cell receptor beta chains in this list originate from one sample, sequenced in a study of cytomegalovirus exposure and HLA in healthy donors. Amplification used 60 Vbeta primers and 13 Jbeta primers. Only in-frame clones appear in the TCRdb table, and some are missing; sequencing was by immunoSEQ multiplex PCR. The sample lists about 140,000 clones, roughly 65% occurring once. The material sequenced was PBMCs. The receptor source for this set is a woman aged 25-40 years in good health and CMV-seronegative.

V gene TRBV5-1 combines with J gene TRBJ2-1; TRBD1 matches at 10 bases. From germline, CDR1 is SGHRS and CDR2 YFSETQ. The CDR3 is made up of 15 amino acids. J was trimmed by 9 bases and V by 2 bases; bases with no gene match: 8. Written as DNA, the CDR3 is TGCGCCAGCAGCTTAGGGACAGGGGACTTTGGTGAGCAGTTCTTC. Protein: CASSLGTGDFGEQFF.

The V and J genes are TRBV2 and TRBJ2-1; 9 bases fit TRBD1. Germline CDR1 SNHLY, CDR2 FYNNEI. Trimming at V came to 8 bases and at J to 14 bases, leaving 13 bases not matched to a gene. The CDR3 length is 13 residues. Here the CDR3 reads CASASGQGNLEFF. The CDR3, as DNA: TGTGCCAGCGCCTCCGGACAGGGGAATTTGGAGTTCTTC. Full variable domain (remainder filled in from reference TRBV2 and TRBJ2-1): EPEVTQTPSHQVTQMGQEVILRCVPISNHLYFYWYRQILGQKVEFLVSFYNNEISEKSEIFDDQFSVERPDGSNFTLKIRSTKLEDSAMYFCASASGQGNLEFFGPGTRLTVL.

The chain joins TRBV11-2 to TRBJ1-2, with D unclear. V lost 3 bases to trimming and J lost 8 bases, with 13 bases between them. Germline V lookup: CDR1 SGHAT, CDR2 FQNNGV. This CDR3 is built from 13 residues. CDR3 sequence reads: CASSLRISDGYTF. The CDR3 bases are TGTGCCAGCAGCTTGCGTATTAGCGACGGCTACACCTTC.

This clone was observed once. This chain connects TRBV30 to TRBJ2-5; maybe TRBD1 (6 bases). V was clipped by 6 bases and J by 1 base, with 18 bases between them. Germline V CDR1 and CDR2: GTSNPN, SVGIG (reference sequence). CDR3 length: 15 residues. The CDR3 DNA reads TGTGCCTGCCACCAATATGGGGGCTCCCAAGAGACCCAGTACTTC. This translates into CACHQYGGSQETQYF.

This chain links TRBV28 with TRBJ2-7, with 9 bases fitting TRBD1. Germline CDR1 is MDHEN and CDR2 is SYDVKM. V shed 8 bases, J shed 3 bases, and the junction held 8 bases outside the gene matches. The CDR3 is 14 residues long. The CDR3 here is CASGMAGQGYEQYF. In DNA form, the CDR3 reads TGTGCCAGCGGGATGGCGGGACAGGGCTACGAGCAGTACTTC.

In its sample, this clone was seen a few times. The chain links TRBV7-9 to TRBJ1-4, with D uncertain. Deletions cut 5 bases from V and 8 bases from J, with 12 bases between. The CDR3 is 13 amino acids. The V gene's germline CDR1 is SEHNR and CDR2 FQNEAQ (reference sequence). The CDR3 bases are TGTGCCAGCAGCACCCAATACGGGGAAAAACTGTTTTTT. Translating gives CASSTQYGEKLFF. Filled out from reference TRBV7-9 and TRBJ1-4, the complete variable domain reads DTGVSQNPRHKITKRGQNVTFRCDPISEHNRLYWYRQTLGQGPEFLTYFQNEAQLEKSRLLSDRFSAERPKGSFSTLEIQRTEQGDSAMYLCASSTQYGEKLFFGSGTQLSVL.

The chain has TRBV28 and TRBJ2-2; 9 nucleotides match TRBD1. Germline values: CDR1 MDHEN, CDR2 SYDVKM. With V trimmed by 2 bases and J by 0 bases, 1 base remained unmatched. The CDR3 length is 16 residues. CDR3 residues: CASSLGTGSNTGELFF. The CDR3 DNA sequence: TGTGCCAGCAGTTTAGGGACAGGGTCGAACACCGGGGAGCTGTTTTTT.

The rearrangement uses TRBV5-1 and TRBJ2-5, with D perhaps matching TRBD2 (6 bases). Germline V lookup: CDR1 SGHRS, CDR2 YFSETQ. The V end was cut by 2 bases, the J end by 5 bases, with 13 bases between. This CDR3 spans 14 amino acids. CDR3 DNA sequence: TGCGCCAGCAGCTTCGGGGGAGTAGTGGAGACCCAGTACTTC. Its protein product is CASSFGGVVETQYF.

This chain connects TRBV30 to TRBJ2-7; D possibly corresponds to TRBD1 (9 bases). The CDR3 has 15 amino acids. V lost 3 bases to trimming and J lost 3 bases, with 18 bases between them. Germline lookup yields CDR1 GTSNPN and CDR2 SVGIG (reference sequence). CDR3 amino acids: CAWSRGGQGGYEQYV. The CDR3 DNA reads as TGTGCCTGGAGCCGGGGGGGACAGGGTGGCTACGAGCAGTACGTC.

The chain is built from TRBV5-1 and TRBJ2-3; 11 nucleotides line up with TRBD1. V lost 4 bases to trimming and J lost 4 bases; unmatched junction nucleotides: 5. Germline assignment: CDR1 SGHRS and CDR2 YFSETQ. CDR3 length equals 15 residues. CDR3 DNA sequence: TGCGCCAGCAGCCACGGACAGGGGGCCTCAGATACGCAGTATTTT. Its translation is CASSHGQGASDTQYF.

CDR3 sequence: CASSYRSRNEQFF. CDR3 nucleotide sequence: TGTGCCAGCAGTTACCGCTCACGGAATGAGCAGTTCTTC. The chain joins TRBV6-5 to TRBJ2-1, with D unresolved. CDR1 and CDR2 from the germline V gene are MNHEY and SVGAGI. The CDR3 sequence is 13 residues long. The ends were cut back, 2 bases at V and 7 bases at J, with 9 bases in the middle.

The chain is built from TRBV7-2 and TRBJ1-1; 7 bases fit TRBD1. V lost 5 bases, J lost 5 bases, and 5 bases stayed unmatched. The CDR3 loop spans 13 amino acids. Germline V gene lookup returns CDR1 SGHTA and CDR2 FQGNSA. The CDR3 DNA is TGTGCCAGCAGCCTACAGGGGAGAACTGAAGCTTTCTTT. Its protein product is CASSLQGRTEAFF.

The chain combines TRBV11-3 with TRBJ2-1; TRBD1 matches 8 bases. Germline assignment: CDR1 SGHNT and CDR2 YENEEA. Trimming removed 2 bases from V and 0 bases from J; junction bases left unmatched: 6. CDR3 length: 17 residues. Here the CDR3 DNA reads TGTGCCAGCAGCTTAACTACAGGGGGGTACTCCTACAATGAGCAGTTCTTC. Translating gives CASSLTTGGYSYNEQFF. Based on the CDR3 plus reference TRBV11-3 and TRBJ2-1, the full variable domain is EAGVVQSPRYKIIEKKQPVAFWCNPISGHNTLYWYLQNLGQGPELLIRYENEEAVDDSQLPKDRFSAERLKGVDSTLKIQPAELGDSAVYLCASSLTTGGYSYNEQFFGPGTRLTVL.

The chain carries TRBV5-1 and TRBJ2-2, with 7 bases aligning to TRBD2. V lost 3 bases, J lost 4 bases, and 6 bases stayed unmatched. This CDR3 has 15 amino acids. Germline values: CDR1 SGHRS, CDR2 YFSETQ. CDR3 protein: CASSWGTMGTGELFF. The CDR3 region has the DNA TGCGCCAGCAGCTGGGGGACTATGGGCACCGGGGAGCTGTTTTTT.

The V call is TRBV28, the J call TRBJ1-1; 8 bases are shared with TRBD1. V trimming: 2 bases; J trimming: 3 bases; junction bases outside the gene matches: 5. The CDR3 contains 15 residues. The germline V gene has CDR1 MDHEN and CDR2 SYDVKM. For the CDR3, the DNA is TGTGCCAGCAGTTTACCCGACAGGGGTTACACTGAAGCTTTCTTT. Its protein product is CASSLPDRGYTEAFF.

Concerning this clone: One end of the junction is discordant with germline, which a read error may explain. This sequence joins TRBV7-7 and TRBJ2-2, with D maybe TRBD2 (5 bases). Germline values: CDR1 SSHAT, CDR2 FNYEAQ (reference sequence). The CDR3 covers 14 residues. CDR3 sequence: CASSLEADTGELFF. CDR3 sequence (DNA): TGTGCTAGCAGCTTAGAAGCGGATACCGGGGAGCTGTTTTTT. Full variable domain (remainder filled in from reference TRBV7-7 and TRBJ2-2): GAGVSQSPRYKVTKRGQDVTLRCDPISSHATLYWYQQALGQGPEFLTYFNYEAQPDKSGLPSDRFSAERPEGSISTLTIQRTEQRDSAMYRCASSLEADTGELFFGEGSRLTVL.

V is TRBV25-1 and J is TRBJ2-5; 12 bases align to TRBD2. The germline V gene has CDR1 MGHDK and CDR2 SYGVNS. There are 18 residues in the CDR3. Trimming cost V 1 base and J 4 bases; bases outside gene matches: 10. CDR3 sequence: CASSESGTSGRTIETQYF. The CDR3 bases are TGTGCCAGCAGTGAATCGGGGACTAGCGGGCGCACCATAGAGACCCAGTACTTC.

The chain uses TRBV11-2 and TRBJ2-7; 12 bases align to TRBD1. Germline CDR1 SGHAT, CDR2 FQNNGV. The V segment lost 0 bases and the J segment 4 bases; nucleotides outside the gene matches: 4. This CDR3 is built from 16 residues. This chain's CDR3 is CASSLDGTGGAYEQYV. The CDR3 DNA is TGTGCCAGCAGCTTAGATGGGACAGGGGGCGCGTACGAGCAGTACGTC.

This clone turned up a few times. Other DNA sequences in the sample encode the same CDR3. The CDR3 is CASSRGLAETQYF. In DNA, the CDR3 is TGTGCCAGCAGCCGCGGACTAGCAGAGACCCAGTACTTC. The V gene is TRBV7-3, the J gene TRBJ2-5; 8 nucleotides agree with TRBD2. The CDR3 consists of 13 residues. Germline CDR1 is SGHTA and CDR2 is FQGTGA. J lost 4 bases, V lost 5 bases, and 3 bases had no gene match.

This chain uses TRBV7-2 with TRBJ2-3; D is possibly TRBD1 (5 bases). The CDR3 is 14 amino acids. The V end was cut by 6 bases, the J end by 2 bases, with 12 bases between. Per germline, CDR1 SGHTA and CDR2 FQGNSA. Here the CDR3 reads CASRLTVYTDTQYF. The CDR3 region has the DNA TGTGCCAGCAGATTGACAGTCTACACAGATACGCAGTATTTT.

The rearrangement links TRBV10-3 to TRBJ1-2; 9 bases align to TRBD1. Trimming cost V 6 bases and J 7 bases; bases outside gene matches: 12. Germline V gene data show CDR1 as ENHRY and CDR2 as SYGVKD. The CDR3 is 15 amino acids. The CDR3 coding sequence is TGTGCCATCAGGGGTCAGAGACAGGGGGTTGGTGGCTACACCTTC. This sequence encodes CAIRGQRQGVGGYTF.

This chain uses TRBV25-1 with TRBJ1-4; a possible D gene is TRBD1 (6 bases). V lost 2 bases and J lost 7, with 14 bases in between. Germline CDR1 reads MGHDK; CDR2 reads SYGVNS. The CDR3 sequence is 15 residues long. CDR3 protein: CASSERRGATEKLFF. The CDR3 region has the DNA TGTGCCAGCAGTGAACGCCGGGGGGCTACTGAAAAACTGTTTTTT. Drawing the rest from reference TRBV25-1 and TRBJ1-4, the complete variable domain is EADIYQTPRYLVIGTGKKITLECSQTMGHDKMYWYQQDPGMELHLIHYSYGVNSTEKGDLSSESTVSRIRTEHFPLTLESARPSHTSQYLCASSERRGATEKLFFGSGTQLSVL.

The V and J genes are TRBV27 and TRBJ2-7, with 8 bases fitting TRBD2. The germline V gene encodes CDR1 MNHEY and CDR2 SMNVEV (reference sequence). Germline trimming cut 6 bases from V and 1 base from J; bases unmatched to any gene: 2. The CDR3 has 13 amino acids. CDR3 protein: CASRAGASYEQYF. Here the CDR3 DNA reads TGTGCCAGCAGAGCGGGAGCATCCTACGAGCAGTACTTC.

The chain has TRBV10-2 and TRBJ1-2; D is possibly TRBD1 (6 bases). The CDR3 loop spans 12 amino acids. Germline values: CDR1 WSHSY, CDR2 SAAADI. The V end lost 8 bases, the J end lost 2 bases, and 9 bases lay between the germline ends. The CDR3 DNA reads TGCGCCAGCGCGGGGGGCAACTATGGCTACACCTTC. Its translation: CASAGGNYGYTF.

This clone was observed a handful of times. V usage is TRBV6-5 and J usage is TRBJ2-6; the D is unclear. This CDR3 is built from 15 residues. CDR1 and CDR2 from the germline V gene are MNHEY and SVGAGI. V lost 8 bases, J lost 0 bases, and 11 bases lay in between. DNA for the CDR3: TGTGCCAGCCATACACTAAGCTCTGGGGCCAACGTCCTGACTTTC. Protein sequence: CASHTLSSGANVLTF.

The rearrangement joins TRBV6-1 to TRBJ1-3, with D possibly matching TRBD1 (5 bases). Germline CDR1 MNHNS, CDR2 SASEGT. The CDR3 covers 15 residues. V was shortened by 3 bases and J by 0 bases, with 9 bases between the two germline ends. CDR3 region: CASSDTGNSGNTIYF. The CDR3 coding sequence is TGTGCCAGCAGTGATACAGGCAACTCTGGAAACACCATATATTTT.

The CDR3 loop is CASRRGEDTDTQYF. Here the CDR3 DNA reads TGTGCCAGCAGGCGGGGGGAAGACACAGATACGCAGTATTTT. V gene TRBV9 combines with J gene TRBJ2-3; 8 nucleotides agree with TRBD2. After removal of 5 bases from V and 2 bases from J, the junction contained 4 bases not matched to a gene. The CDR3 contains 14 residues. Per the germline V gene, CDR1 is SGDLS and CDR2 is YYNGEE.

The rearrangement uses TRBV27 and TRBJ2-5; tentatively, D is TRBD1 (5 bases). Trimming stripped 5 bases from V and 8 bases from J, with 12 bases between. Germline values: CDR1 MNHEY, CDR2 SMNVEV (reference sequence). This CDR3 has 12 residues. This CDR3 reads CASSLIRGTQYF. Here the CDR3 DNA reads TGTGCCAGCAGTCTCATAAGGGGTACCCAGTACTTC.

In regard to this clone: A junction end diverges from the germline sequence, so it may reflect a read error. The genes are TRBV7-9 and TRBJ2-1; D unresolved. The CDR3 covers 12 residues. Germline-derived CDR1 and CDR2 are SEHNR and FQNEAQ (reference sequence). Here the CDR3 reads CSSSFSYNEQFF. CDR3 sequence (DNA): TGTTCCAGCAGCTTCAGTTACAATGAGCAGTTCTTC. Using reference TRBV7-9 and TRBJ2-1 for the parts outside the CDR3, the full variable domain is DTGVSQNPRHKITKRGQNVTFRCDPISEHNRLYWYRQTLGQGPEFLTYFQNEAQLEKSRLLSDRFSAERPKGSFSTLEIQRTEQGDSAMYLCSSSFSYNEQFFGPGTRLTVL.

The genes are TRBV7-9 and TRBJ2-1; maybe TRBD2 (6 bases). From germline, CDR1 is SEHNR and CDR2 FQNEAQ (reference sequence). Trimming stripped 0 bases from V and 7 bases from J, with 7 bases between. This CDR3 comprises 13 residues. The CDR3 nucleotides are TGTGCCAGCAGCTTAGCTGGGGGGAATGAGCAGTTCTTC. It is translated as CASSLAGGNEQFF. The entire variable domain, with the rest obtained from reference TRBV7-9 and TRBJ2-1, is as follows: DTGVSQNPRHKITKRGQNVTFRCDPISEHNRLYWYRQTLGQGPEFLTYFQNEAQLEKSRLLSDRFSAERPKGSFSTLEIQRTEQGDSAMYLCASSLAGGNEQFFGPGTRLTVL.

The DNA for the CDR3 is TGTGCCAGCAGTTATGAGGGCCCGGGAGAGACCCAGTACTTC. Translating gives CASSYEGPGETQYF. The V and J genes are TRBV6-5 and TRBJ2-5; TRBD2 is a possible D gene (5 bases). Germline V gene sequence: CDR1 MNHEY, CDR2 SVGAGI. V lost 3 bases and J lost 4, with 12 bases in between. CDR3 length: 14 amino acids.

This clone showed up just a few times. This chain joins TRBV29-1 and TRBJ2-7, with D possibly TRBD1 on 6 matching bases. There are 13 residues in the CDR3. The V end lost 5 bases, the J end lost 3 bases, and 14 bases lay between the germline ends. Germline V gives CDR1 SQVTM, CDR2 ANQGSEA. The CDR3 here is CSVRTARDYEQYF. CDR3 DNA sequence: TGCAGCGTTAGGACAGCAAGGGACTACGAGCAGTACTTC.